The rows below give T cell receptor beta chains drawn from one sample of a study of blood T cell repertoires in COVID-19. The table came from immunoSEQ multiplex PCR; TCRdb's copy has only in-frame clones and leaves some out. Altogether about 190,000 clones are present, nearly 80% being singletons, with the ten largest covering about 26%. Sequencing used peripheral blood. These receptors were taken from a woman in her seventies with acute or convalescent COVID-19. Each CDR3 is given with its conserved first and last residue. A D gene is named only where the DNA matches it firmly. Clone size is not always given. Where it is, it says once, few, many or a class for expanded clones.

abundance	v_gene	j_gene	d_gene	CDR3nt	CDR3aa
few	TRBV27	TRBJ1-5	.	TGTGCCAGCAGTTTGAATGGGGGGAACATCAATCAGCCCCAGCATTTT	CASSLNGGNINQPQHF
once	TRBV11-2	TRBJ2-4	TRBD2	TGTGCCAGCAGCTTAGATCCAGAGCGGGAGGGTCCTAAAGCCAAAAACATTCAGTACTTC	CASSLDPEREGPKAKNIQYF
.	TRBV5-4	TRBJ2-1	.	TGTGCCAGCAGCTTGATTCCAGCGGGCAGAGAGCAGTTCTTC	CASSLIPAGREQFF
.	TRBV5-4	TRBJ2-1	.	TGTGCCAGCATTGGGGGAGGCTCCTACAATGAGCAGTTCTTC	CASIGGGSYNEQFF
.	TRBV19	TRBJ2-7	.	TGTGCCAGTACCCCGGGGGACCGCCACTCCTACGAGCAGTACTTC	CASTPGDRHSYEQYF
.	TRBV2	TRBJ2-1	TRBD2	TGTGCCAGCAGACGGGACTCCTTGGGACTAGCGGGAGGATTCTACAATGAGCAGTTCTTC	CASRRDSLGLAGGFYNEQFF
few	TRBV10-3	TRBJ1-5	.	TGTGCCACCCGCATGGGGGAGGGTCAGCCCCAGCATTTT	CATRMGEGQPQHF
.	TRBV7-2	TRBJ1-2	.	TGTGCCAGCAGCTTGACAGGAGCTGACGGCTACACCTTC	CASSLTGADGYTF
.	TRBV28	TRBJ2-7	TRBD1	TGTGCCAGCAGTCAAAGACAGGGGGCCTCCTACGAGCAGTACTTC	CASSQRQGASYEQYF
.	TRBV6-7	TRBJ1-4	TRBD1	TGTGCCAGCAGTTACAAAGGACAGGGGGCAGTTTTCGTGGCAACTAATGAAAAACTGTTTTTT	CASSYKGQGAVFVATNEKLFF
once	TRBV2	TRBJ1-5	.	TGTGCCAGCAGTGACAGGGAAAATCAGCCCCAGCATTTT	CASSDRENQPQHF
.	TRBV3-1/TRBV3-2	TRBJ2-1	.	TGTGCCAGCAGCCAAAGCGGACAGCTGTCCGCTGAGCAGTTCTTC	CASSQSGQLSAEQFF
.	TRBV2	TRBJ2-3	TRBD2	TGTGCCAGCAGTGATTCTAGCGGGAGTGGAGATACGCAGTATTTT	CASSDSSGSGDTQYF
.	TRBV7-2	TRBJ2-3	TRBD2	TGTGCCAGCAGCTTAGGGAGGGCGGGACTAGCGGGAGATACGCAGTATTTT	CASSLGRAGLAGDTQYF
.	TRBV2	TRBJ2-1	TRBD2	TGTGCCAGCAGTGAGCTAGGACTAGCTAACAATGAGCAGTTCTTC	CASSELGLANNEQFF
once	TRBV30	TRBJ2-2	.	TGTGCCTGTACTAGGACCCTAACCGGGGAGCTGTTTTTT	CACTRTLTGELFF
many	TRBV30	TRBJ1-3	TRBD1	TGTGCCTTTAACAGGGGGTCTGGAAACACCATATATTTT	CAFNRGSGNTIYF
.	TRBV5-1	TRBJ2-4	TRBD2	TGCGCCAGCAGCTTGTATGGGGAGGGCGGAATTCAGTACTTC	CASSLYGEGGIQYF
.	TRBV3-1/TRBV3-2	TRBJ2-1	.	TGTGCCAGCAGCCAAGACAGGTACAATGAGCAGTTCTTC	CASSQDRYNEQFF
.	TRBV5-1	TRBJ2-7	TRBD2	TGCGCCAGCAGCTTGGGACTAGCGGGCTTCGAGCAGTACTTC	CASSLGLAGFEQYF
once	TRBV7-2	TRBJ1-2	.	TGTGCCAGCAGCTCCGCCCGGTTAGGCTACACCTTC	CASSSARLGYTF
.	TRBV15	TRBJ1-4	.	TGTGCCACCAGCAGTGGACTGTCTGCAACTAATGAAAAACTGTTTTTT	CATSSGLSATNEKLFF
.	TRBV12-3/TRBV12-4	TRBJ2-2	TRBD1	TGTGCCAGCAGGCAGGGGGCTACCGGGGAGCTGTTTTTT	CASRQGATGELFF
once	TRBV5-1	TRBJ2-5	TRBD1	TGCGCCAGCAGCCCTATCGCACAGGGGAGCGGAGAGACCCAGTACTTC	CASSPIAQGSGETQYF
.	TRBV10-2	TRBJ1-2	TRBD1	TGCGCCAGCAGCGGACAGGAGAACTATGGCTACACCTTC	CASSGQENYGYTF
.	TRBV7-2	TRBJ2-7	TRBD2	TGTGCCAGCAGCTTGGAGGGGACTAGCGGGACCCACGAGCAGTACTTC	CASSLEGTSGTHEQYF
.	TRBV5-1	TRBJ1-2	.	TGCGCCAGCAGCGTTCAGGGGCGCGTTGGCTACACCTTC	CASSVQGRVGYTF
.	TRBV9	TRBJ2-3	TRBD2	TGTGCCAGCAGCAGGACTAGCTCAACATCTGGAGATACGCAGTATTTT	CASSRTSSTSGDTQYF
.	TRBV30	TRBJ2-1	.	TGTGCCTATAGCGCCGTACGCTCCTACAATGAGCAGTTCTTC	CAYSAVRSYNEQFF
.	TRBV5-5	TRBJ2-2	.	TGTGCCAGCAGCTTGGAGTTGCGAAGAGTCGGGGAGCTGTTTTTT	CASSLELRRVGELFF
.	TRBV7-3	TRBJ2-6	.	TGTGCCAGCAGCTTCGACGGGAGACCTGGGGCCAACGTCCTGACTTTC	CASSFDGRPGANVLTF
few	TRBV11-1	TRBJ1-2	TRBD1	TGTGCCAGCAGTTTTGACAGGGGGAACTATGGCTACACCTTC	CASSFDRGNYGYTF
.	TRBV18	TRBJ2-7	TRBD2	TGTGCCAGCTCACCGTCGGGGGGAGGCTACGAGCAGTACTTC	CASSPSGGGYEQYF
.	TRBV4-2	TRBJ1-2	.	TGTGCCAGCAGCCAAAGGGGCGTTAACTATGGCTACACCTTC	CASSQRGVNYGYTF
few	TRBV30	TRBJ2-3	TRBD2	TGTGCCTGGAGTGTTGGACTAGCGGAAGGGGGGGATACGCAGTATTTT	CAWSVGLAEGGDTQYF
.	TRBV7-8	TRBJ1-5	.	TGTGCCAGCAGCTTAGTACAGGGTTATTTTCAGCCCCAGCATTTT	CASSLVQGYFQPQHF
.	TRBV2	TRBJ1-4	.	TGTGCCAGCAGTGAAGCAGGGGTGGCTGAAAAACTGTTTTTT	CASSEAGVAEKLFF
.	TRBV7-3	TRBJ2-2	TRBD1	TGTGCCAGCAGCTTAGACAGGGGTACCGGGGAGCTGTTTTTT	CASSLDRGTGELFF
.	TRBV5-1	TRBJ2-3	.	TGCGCCAGCAGCTTGGGTGGTAGCCAAACAGATACGCAGTATTTT	CASSLGGSQTDTQYF
.	TRBV29-1	TRBJ2-3	TRBD1	TGCAGCGTTGAGGGAGTGGACAGGGGCCTGCGGGGTACAGATACGCAGTATTTT	CSVEGVDRGLRGTDTQYF
.	TRBV9	TRBJ2-2	TRBD1	TGTGCCAGCAGCGTCTCGACAGGGGGTACCGGGGAGCTGTTTTTT	CASSVSTGGTGELFF
.	TRBV6-4	TRBJ1-5	TRBD1	TGTGCCAGCAGTGACGCGGAGACAGGGGCCGGCAATCAGCCCCAGCATTTT	CASSDAETGAGNQPQHF
.	TRBV18	TRBJ2-2	.	TGTGCCAGCTCACCATTCGGGGACTCGAACACCGGGGAGCTGTTTTTT	CASSPFGDSNTGELFF
.	TRBV15	TRBJ1-2	.	TGTGCCACCAGCTCACAACGATGGGAGGGATTATATGGCTACACCTTC	CATSSQRWEGLYGYTF
.	TRBV19	TRBJ1-1	.	TGTGCCAGTAGTCGTTCTCCGAGCACTGAAGCTTTCTTT	CASSRSPSTEAFF
.	TRBV3-1/TRBV3-2	TRBJ2-5	TRBD2	TGTGCCAGCAGCCTCCGTAAGATTACTAGCGGGAGGTTCTGGGAGACCCAGTACTTC	CASSLRKITSGRFWETQYF
.	TRBV6-5	TRBJ2-2	TRBD2	TGTGCCAGCTCCGGGGAGGGTTCCCGGCCCGGGGAGCTGTTTTTT	CASSGEGSRPGELFF
.	TRBV5-6	TRBJ1-2	.	TGTGCCAGCAGCTTGAGTCAGAGCTACACCTTC	CASSLSQSYTF
.	TRBV10-1	TRBJ2-4	.	TGCGCCAGCAGTGAGGGGGGACTTGGAAACATTCAGTACTTC	CASSEGGLGNIQYF
few	TRBV14	TRBJ1-1	TRBD1	TGTGCCAGCAGCCAAAACAGGGGGGAGGAAGCTTTCTTT	CASSQNRGEEAFF
.	TRBV29-1	TRBJ1-1	.	TGCAGCGTTGGGGCCAACCCGAACACTGAAGCTTTCTTT	CSVGANPNTEAFF
.	TRBV7-2	TRBJ2-3	.	TGTGCCAGCAGCTTAGGGTCCGGGAGCACAGATACGCAGTATTTT	CASSLGSGSTDTQYF
few	TRBV12-5	TRBJ1-5	.	TGTGCTAGTGGTTTGGTAGGGCGGGGTAGCAATCAGCCCCAGCATTTT	CASGLVGRGSNQPQHF